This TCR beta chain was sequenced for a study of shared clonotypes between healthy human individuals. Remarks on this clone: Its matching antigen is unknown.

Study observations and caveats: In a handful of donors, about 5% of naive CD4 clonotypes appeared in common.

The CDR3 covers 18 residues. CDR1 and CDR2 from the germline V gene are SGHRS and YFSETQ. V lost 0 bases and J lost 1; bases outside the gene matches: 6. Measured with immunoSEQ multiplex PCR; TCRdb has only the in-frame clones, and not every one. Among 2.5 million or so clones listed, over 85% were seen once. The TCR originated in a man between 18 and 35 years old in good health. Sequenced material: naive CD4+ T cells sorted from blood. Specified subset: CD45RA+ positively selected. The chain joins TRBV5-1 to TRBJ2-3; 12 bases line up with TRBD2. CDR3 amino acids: CASSLASGRAIGTDTQYF. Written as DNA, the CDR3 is TGCGCCAGCAGCTTGGCTAGCGGGAGGGCGATCGGCACAGATACGCAGTATTTT. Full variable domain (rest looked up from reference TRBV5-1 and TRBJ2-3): KAGVTQTPRYLIKTRGQQVTLSCSPISGHRSVSWYQQTPGQGLQFLFEYFSETQRNKGNFPGRFSGRQFSNSRSEMNVSTLELGDSALYLCASSLASGRAIGTDTQYFGPGTRLTVL.